This TCR beta chain was sequenced in a study of CD8 T cells in Susac syndrome (dated by TCRdb to between 2018 and 2020). Turning to the overall study: Among the sequenced Susac syndrome patients, about six had clinically active disease and under 10 were in clinical remission. At blood withdrawal, Susac syndrome patients were either therapy-naive, taking corticosteroids (in some cases with IVIg as well), or taking IVIg alone. The study used repertoire sequencing to test whether antigen drove CD8+ T cell activation and differentiation in Susac syndrome.

A remark on this clonotype: Which antigen it targets is not known. One base away there is no much larger clone; base qualities are not given.

High-throughput TCR beta sequencing profiled peripheral blood CD8+ and CD4+ T cells from healthy donors, Susac syndrome patients and multiple sclerosis patients. Recently defined diagnostic criteria for definite or probable disease were met by the Susac syndrome patients. Bulk CD8+ and CD4+ T cells were purified by magnetic negative isolation, while CD8+ TEMRA cells were enriched using FACS. Blood was drawn into EDTA tubes, processed within 24 hours, and PBMCs were isolated by density gradient centrifugation. PBMCs intended for TCR sequencing were frozen in liquid nitrogen and were later thawed in a 37 degrees C water bath. The sorted or isolated CD4+, CD8+ and CD8+ TEMRA cells had a purity of 90% or higher. Beyond this particular receptor, the publication reports: The number of individuals in the TCR sequencing and HLA analysis was acknowledged as relatively small. No clonal expansion was detected in the CD4+ T cell repertoire of Susac syndrome patients.

V loses 7 bases, J loses 3 bases, and the germline ends lie 10 bases apart. From the cysteine through the phenylalanine, the CDR3 covers 13 amino acids. Only the CDR3 portion is preserved as DNA: 39 bases, with reading frame beginning at the first base. CDR1 LNHDA and CDR2 SQIVND are derived from the germline V gene (reference sequence). RNA was extracted with the RNeasy kit and 0.5 to 1 ug was reverse transcribed using random hexamers. TCR beta CDR3 regions were amplified with the immunoSEQ multiplex PCR assay covering 54 Vbeta and 13 Jbeta segments. PCR amplification bias was corrected by using a synthetic template baseline for primer optimization and computational correction. On the study's bioinformatics: Reads were annotated to V, D and J genes according to IMGT and were analyzed with immunoSEQ Analyzer, with only productive sequences retained. To calculate clonality, Shannon entropy was normalized by log2 of the number of productive unique sequences and then subtracted from one. For each patient and control, public and private clones were evaluated among the 100 most prevalent clones. A clone was defined as Susac-specific if it was absent from the healthy and MS cohorts, from over a thousand published viral clones and from other ImmuneACCESS disease sequences. TCRdb's own reprocessing of the public reads used fastp at Q25 and MiXCR and kept productive beta chains. Rows are combined by CDR3 protein, so each entry shows the most common genes and DNA. It is TCRdb's table, rather than the study itself, that gives the V and J calls and clone size. Here the sample has around 170,000 distinct CDR3 sequences; 90% to 97% occur a single time. The ten largest clones capture around 0.096% of the sample.

Sequencing was done on a sample of CD4+ T cells from PBMCs. The sequence derives from a human donor with Susac syndrome. Recombination linked TRBV19 to TRBJ1-5; the D region possibly corresponds to TRBD1 (5 bases align). The nucleotide sequence reads TGTGCCAGTAATTGGGGACTCAATCAGCCCCAGCATTTT. This gives the protein CASNWGLNQPQHF.